The 26 T cell receptor beta chains presented below share a single source sample, sequenced in a study of cytomegalovirus exposure and HLA in healthy donors. In the PCR, 60 Vbeta and 13 Jbeta primers were used. The data were produced by immunoSEQ multiplex PCR, yet TCRdb's version contains in-frame clones alone and is incomplete. The sample lists 90,000 or so clones, 70% to 75% occurring once. Sequences were obtained from PBMCs. The origin of the receptors is a man in his 60s in good health and CMV-seronegative.

The J gene is TRBJ2-1, the V gene TRBV5-1; D is ambiguous. Germline CDR1 SGHRS, CDR2 YFSETQ. The CDR3 is 16 residues long. V lost 4 bases and J lost 7, with 21 bases in between. Here the CDR3 reads CASSLDPSTPRNEQFF. The DNA of the CDR3 is TGCGCCAGCAGCCTCGACCCCTCTACCCCGAGGAATGAGCAGTTCTTC.

This clone was counted between two and nine times. This chain connects TRBV9 to TRBJ2-4; 7 nucleotides match TRBD1. This CDR3 comprises 15 residues. Germline V gene sequence: CDR1 SGDLS, CDR2 YYNGEE. V lost 3 bases and J lost 8; bases outside the gene matches: 11. The CDR3 here is CASSDDRAGGDIQYF. CDR3 coding DNA: TGTGCCAGCAGCGACGACAGGGCTGGGGGAGACATTCAGTACTTC.

The chain combines TRBV19 with TRBJ2-7; a possible D gene is TRBD2 (5 bases). Germline values: CDR1 LNHDA, CDR2 SQIVND (reference sequence). V was clipped by 2 bases and J by 0 bases, with 8 bases between them. The CDR3 is 14 residues long. CDR3 nucleotide sequence: TGTGCCAGTAGTATACACGACTACTCCTACGAGCAGTACTTC. This sequence encodes CASSIHDYSYEQYF.

CDR3: CASSVTQGFGNSPLHF. CDR3 nucleotides: TGTGCCAGCAGTGTCACACAGGGATTCGGTAATTCACCCCTCCACTTT. J is TRBJ1-6 and V is TRBV25-1; possibly TRBD1 for D (6 bases). Trimming stripped 4 bases from V and 6 bases from J, with 16 bases between. The V gene's germline CDR1 is MGHDK and CDR2 SYGVNS. The CDR3 is 16 amino acids.

This sequence joins TRBV5-4 and TRBJ1-6; TRBD1 agrees at 11 bases. The CDR3 sequence is 15 residues long. Germline V CDR1 and CDR2: SGHNT, YYREEE (reference sequence). Trimming cost V 3 bases and J 7 bases; bases outside gene matches: 3. CDR3 sequence (DNA): TGTGCCAGCAGCTGGGGGACAGGGGGAAATTCACCCCTCCACTTT. Protein sequence: CASSWGTGGNSPLHF.

The V gene is TRBV6-1, the J gene TRBJ1-5; a weak D match, TRBD1 (6 bases). The CDR3 spans 13 residues. Germline loops: CDR1 MNHNS, CDR2 SASEGT. Trimming cost V 0 bases and J 14 bases, with 14 bases left between them. The DNA for the CDR3 is TGTGCCAGCAGTGAAGCCCGGGACACCGAGGAGCATTTT. Its protein product is CASSEARDTEEHF.

The chain links TRBV6-5 to TRBJ1-5; 7 bases are shared with TRBD1. The V gene's germline CDR1 is MNHEY and CDR2 SVGAGI. V dropped 5 bases and J dropped 0; count of bases not matched to a gene: 4. The CDR3 has 15 residues. CDR3 DNA sequence: TGTGCCAGCAGTAGGGGACAGTATAGCAATCAGCCCCAGCATTTT. It yields the protein CASSRGQYSNQPQHF.

The V call is TRBV2, the J call TRBJ2-5, with 8 positions matching TRBD1. Losses at the gene ends were 6 bases for V and 5 bases for J; bases not matched to a gene: 5. The germline CDR1 and CDR2 sequences are SNHLY and FYNNEI. This CDR3 is 13 amino acids long. The CDR3 protein is CASRATGVETQYF. CDR3 nucleotide sequence: TGTGCCAGCAGAGCGACAGGGGTGGAGACCCAGTACTTC.

In this sample, this clone turned up a few times. This chain joins TRBV19 and TRBJ1-1; D is unresolved. Trimming took off 11 bases at V and 2 bases at J, with 12 bases between the two ends. CDR1 LNHDA and CDR2 SQIVND come from the germline V gene (reference sequence). The CDR3 is made up of 12 amino acids. For the CDR3, the DNA is TGTGCCGGCCGAGGTAGAAACACTGAAGCTTTCTTT. This translates into CAGRGRNTEAFF.

In its sample, this clone was seen a few times. The CDR3 spells CASSGRDTSQETQYF. CDR3 nucleotide sequence: TGTGCCAGCAGCGGCCGGGACACTTCGCAAGAGACCCAGTACTTC. V and J are TRBV5-6 and TRBJ2-5; D is perhaps TRBD1 (6 bases). V lost 4 bases and J 2 bases, leaving 15 bases between the germline ends. The CDR3 has 15 residues. Germline assignment: CDR1 SGHDT and CDR2 YYEEEE.

This chain uses TRBV5-1 with TRBJ2-1; no firm D call. The CDR3 contains 15 residues. The V end lost 6 bases, the J end lost 0 bases, and 13 bases lay between the germline ends. Per germline, CDR1 SGHRS and CDR2 YFSETQ. The CDR3: CASTQTFPSYNEQFF. The DNA of the CDR3 is TGCGCCAGCACACAGACCTTCCCCTCCTACAATGAGCAGTTCTTC.

This chain joins TRBV2 and TRBJ1-1, with D possibly matching TRBD1 (5 bases). CDR1 is SNHLY and CDR2 is FYNNEI in the germline V gene. The CDR3 is 15 amino acids. Deletions cut 8 bases from V and 5 bases from J, with 21 bases between. The CDR3 region has the DNA TGTGCCAGCCATAGACGCAGGGACTCAGGTACTGAAGCTTTCTTT. Encoded protein: CASHRRRDSGTEAFF.

In this sample, this clone turned up a few times. CDR3 nucleotides: TGTGCCTGGAGTGGTGGGGGGGCGGCCGATACGCAGTATTTT. Protein: CAWSGGGAADTQYF. The chain links TRBV30 to TRBJ2-3; tentative D call: TRBD2 (7 bases). The CDR3 is 14 residues long. Germline V gene data show CDR1 as GTSNPN and CDR2 as SVGIG (reference sequence). Trimming cost V 1 base and J 6 bases, with 14 bases left between them.

V usage is TRBV5-4 and J usage is TRBJ1-1; 7 bases line up with TRBD1. After removal of 4 bases from V and 0 bases from J, the junction contained 9 bases not matched to a gene. The CDR3 extends over 16 amino acids. The germline gives CDR1 SGHNT, CDR2 YYREEE (reference sequence). The CDR3 bases are TGTGCCAGCAGCGCACGAAGAGGGGGCGTGAACACTGAAGCTTTCTTT. Encoded protein: CASSARRGGVNTEAFF.

Turning to this clone: The sample has other DNA sequences that encode this CDR3 too. CDR3 coding DNA: TGTGCCGCAAACGGGGTTGATGAAAAACTGTTTTTT. Protein product: CAANGVDEKLFF. The rearrangement joins TRBV2 to TRBJ1-4; D gene uncertain. V lost 11 bases and J lost 6, with 13 bases in between. This CDR3 has 12 amino acids. Germline V gene lookup returns CDR1 SNHLY and CDR2 FYNNEI.

The V call is TRBV19, the J call TRBJ2-2; 10 bases align to TRBD1. Trimming removed 2 bases from V and 5 bases from J; junction bases left unmatched: 5. This CDR3 comprises 16 residues. CDR1 and CDR2 (germline): LNHDA, SQIVND (reference sequence). CDR3 DNA sequence: TGTGCCAGTAGTATACGCGGGACAGGGGCGACCGGGGAGCTGTTTTTT. It translates to CASSIRGTGATGELFF.

This clone was counted only a few times. The chain joins TRBV5-6 to TRBJ2-1, with a tentative D call TRBD1 (5 bases). The CDR3 spans 16 residues. Looked up from germline, CDR1 is SGHDT and CDR2 is YYEEEE. With 2 bases removed from V and 1 base from J, the gap between germline ends came to 13 bases. The CDR3 DNA is TGTGCCAGCAGCTTTCCAGGGATGGGATCCTACAATGAGCAGTTCTTC. It translates to CASSFPGMGSYNEQFF.

The V gene is TRBV5-6, the J gene TRBJ1-2; D is uncertain. The CDR3 is 12 residues long. From germline, CDR1 is SGHDT and CDR2 YYEEEE. Trimming removed 4 bases at V and 3 bases at J, with 7 bases between. This CDR3 reads CASSGLDYGYTF. CDR3 DNA: TGTGCCAGCAGCGGCCTGGACTATGGCTACACCTTC.

The rearrangement links TRBV27 to TRBJ2-2; 8 nucleotides agree with TRBD1. V shed 7 bases, J shed 3 bases, and the junction held 10 bases outside the gene matches. Germline V gene sequence: CDR1 MNHEY, CDR2 SMNVEV (reference sequence). The CDR3 is 16 residues long. CDR3 protein: CASTPGTGGDTGELFF. The CDR3 bases are TGTGCCAGCACCCCGGGGACAGGAGGGGACACCGGGGAGCTGTTTTTT.

CDR3 coding DNA: TGTGCCAGCAGTTACCTTGGGCGGGGTGGGACCGGGGAGCTGTTTTTT. This encodes CASSYLGRGGTGELFF. The chain links TRBV6-5 to TRBJ2-2, with D possibly matching TRBD2 (6 bases). CDR3 size: 16 residues. V lost 2 bases and J 5 bases, leaving 15 bases between the germline ends. Germline V gives CDR1 MNHEY, CDR2 SVGAGI.

The chain carries TRBV7-2 and TRBJ2-7, with 11 bases that match TRBD1. CDR1 SGHTA and CDR2 FQGNSA come from the germline V gene. This CDR3 comprises 16 residues. The V and J ends lost 6 bases and 6 bases, in that order; junction bases with no gene match: 13. The CDR3 coding sequence is TGTGCCAGCAGGGCCGGGACAGGGGGGGTGGGTCCCGAGCAGTACTTC. This encodes CASRAGTGGVGPEQYF.

The CDR3 DNA reads TGTGCCAGCAGTGGGAGGAAGATAGCCAGCTCTGGAAACACCATATATTTT. Protein sequence: CASSGRKIASSGNTIYF. The chain has TRBV6-1 and TRBJ1-3, with D unclear. The germline V gene encodes CDR1 MNHNS and CDR2 SASEGT. This CDR3 is built from 17 residues. V lost 4 bases to trimming and J lost 0 bases, with 16 bases between them.

This clone has just a few counts. The J gene is TRBJ1-1, the V gene TRBV5-6; D ambiguous. The CDR3 extends over 13 amino acids. V lost 1 base and J lost 3, with 7 bases in between. Germline loops: CDR1 SGHDT, CDR2 YYEEEE. Here the CDR3 reads CASSLSPYTEAFF. CDR3 in DNA: TGTGCCAGCAGCTTGTCTCCGTACACTGAAGCTTTCTTT.

This clone is a singleton in its sample. The chain combines TRBV6-5 with TRBJ2-2; 11 nucleotides match TRBD2. The V and J ends lost 2 bases and 4 bases, in that order; junction bases with no gene match: 3. Germline loops: CDR1 MNHEY, CDR2 SVGAGI. The CDR3 has 16 residues. The CDR3 sequence: CASSYTSGGFTGELFF. CDR3 coding DNA: TGTGCCAGCAGTTACACTAGCGGGGGTTTCACCGGGGAGCTGTTTTTT.

V and J are TRBV6-1 and TRBJ2-7; D not certain. This CDR3 is 11 amino acids long. Germline CDR1 and CDR2: MNHNS and SASEGT. V gave up 6 bases and J gave up 6 bases, with 9 bases separating them. This CDR3 is CASSPPGEQYF. The CDR3 bases are TGTGCCAGCAGCCCCCCCGGCGAGCAGTACTTC.

The CDR3 reads CASNGQGGFYSNQPQHF. CDR3 sequence (DNA): TGTGCCAGTAATGGACAGGGTGGGTTTTATAGCAATCAGCCCCAGCATTTT. The chain joins TRBV19 to TRBJ1-5; 8 bases agree with TRBD1. CDR1 and CDR2 from the germline V gene are LNHDA and SQIVND (reference sequence). The CDR3 extends over 17 amino acids. Trimming cost V 7 bases and J 0 bases; bases outside gene matches: 11.